The 15 T cell receptor beta chains below all came from one sample that was sequenced in a study of cytomegalovirus exposure and HLA in healthy donors (dated by TCRdb to about 2017). Receptor libraries were prepared by the immunoSEQ multiplex PCR assay. For the multiplex PCR, a mixture combining 60 forward primers for TCR Vbeta segments and 13 reverse primers for TCR Jbeta segments was used. TCRdb holds this immuneACCESS table with in-frame rearrangements only. Some clones are missing; in checked studies, unresolved V genes explain under half, and the rest has no known cause. The sample table lists under 150,000 clones, around nine tenths of them with a count of one. The ten largest account for 4.5% to 6.5% of the sample. Sample: PBMCs. These receptors all stem from a woman aged 30 to 39 in good health and CMV-seronegative.

The genes are TRBV14 and TRBJ2-5, with 8 bases lining up with TRBD2. This CDR3 comprises 15 residues. J was trimmed by 5 bases and V by 2 bases; bases with no gene match: 7. CDR1 and CDR2 (germline): SGHDN, FVKESK. The CDR3 region is CASSQRFSGGETQYF. In DNA, the CDR3 is TGTGCCAGCAGCCAAAGATTTTCGGGGGGGGAGACCCAGTACTTC.

The chain joins TRBV5-1 to TRBJ2-1; 7 bases map to TRBD1. Germline CDR1 and CDR2: SGHRS and YFSETQ. The length of the CDR3 is 16 residues. Trimming at V came to 2 bases and at J to 4 bases, leaving 9 bases not matched to a gene. CDR3 DNA: TGCGCCAGCAGCTTTGTCATCGGACAGGTGTACAATGAGCAGTTCTTC. Translating it yields CASSFVIGQVYNEQFF.

V usage is TRBV28 and J usage is TRBJ1-2; D remains unclear. The CDR3 consists of 22 residues. Germline V gives CDR1 MDHEN, CDR2 SYDVKM. The V end lost 5 bases, the J end lost 0 bases, and 34 bases lay between the germline ends. The CDR3 here is CASSEGGFLVVKKESTNYGYTF. Written as DNA, the CDR3 is TGTGCCAGCAGTGAGGGAGGATTTCTCGTGGTAAAAAAAGAGTCCACTAACTATGGCTACACCTTC.

The chain is built from TRBV9 and TRBJ2-2, with TRBD2 identical over 10 bases. This CDR3 is 17 amino acids long. Per the germline V gene, CDR1 is SGDLS and CDR2 is YYNGEE. Unmatched junction bases numbered 11, after V lost 4 bases and J lost 5 bases. The CDR3 reads CASSPRRAGGRTGELFF. DNA for the CDR3: TGTGCCAGCAGCCCTAGGAGAGCGGGGGGGAGAACCGGGGAGCTGTTTTTT.

The chain carries TRBV10-3 and TRBJ2-7, with D perhaps matching TRBD1 (5 bases). Trimming took off 3 bases at V and 0 bases at J, with 9 bases between the two ends. The germline V gene encodes CDR1 ENHRY and CDR2 SYGVKD. CDR3 length: 14 amino acids. The CDR3, as DNA: TGTGCCATCAGTGACAGGGAACTCTCCTACGAGCAGTACTTC. It encodes CAISDRELSYEQYF.

The rearrangement joins TRBV19 to TRBJ2-1; maybe TRBD1 (6 bases). CDR1 is LNHDA, CDR2 SQIVND, per germline (reference sequence). This CDR3 spans 14 amino acids. With 3 bases removed from V and 3 bases from J, the gap between germline ends came to 9 bases. The CDR3 DNA is TGTGCCAGTAGTATTTGGGACAACTACAATGAGCAGTTCTTC. Translating it yields CASSIWDNYNEQFF.

V is TRBV28 and J is TRBJ1-2; D remains ambiguous. The CDR3 extends over 13 amino acids. Trimming shortened V by 7 bases and J by 7 bases, and 16 bases separated the two germline ends. Germline V gene sequence: CDR1 MDHEN, CDR2 SYDVKM. CDR3 nucleotide sequence: TGTGCCAGCAACTACCTAGGAGGGATTGGCTACACCTTC. Its translation is CASNYLGGIGYTF.

V and J are TRBV10-3 and TRBJ2-3; 8 bases align to TRBD1. J gave up 3 bases and V 11 bases, and 10 bases lay outside the gene matches. Germline V gene data show CDR1 as ENHRY and CDR2 as SYGVKD. CDR3 length: 14 residues. CDR3 sequence: CASAGQETTDTQYF. The CDR3 DNA reads as TGTGCCTCCGCGGGACAGGAGACGACAGATACGCAGTATTTT.

The chain employs TRBV30 and TRBJ1-6, with 9 bases aligning to TRBD1. Trimming at V came to 3 bases and at J to 10 bases, leaving 13 bases not matched to a gene. Looked up from germline, CDR1 is GTSNPN and CDR2 is SVGIG (reference sequence). This CDR3 is 16 amino acids long. For the CDR3, the DNA is TGTGCCTGGAGACTCTCAGGGGGACAGGGCGGATCACCCCTCCACTTT. It codes for CAWRLSGGQGGSPLHF.

The gene calls are TRBV7-2 and TRBJ1-1; D not certain. The CDR3 has 13 amino acids. The V end was cut by 5 bases, the J end by 3 bases, with 10 bases between. Per germline, CDR1 SGHTA and CDR2 FQGNSA. In DNA form, the CDR3 reads TGTGCCAGCAGCGTTGGCCTCGACACTGAAGCTTTCTTT. This codes for CASSVGLDTEAFF.

The chain recombines TRBV7-9 with TRBJ2-7, with D tentatively TRBD1 (5 bases). The V end lost 3 bases, the J end lost 2 bases, and 11 bases lay between the germline ends. CDR3 length: 14 amino acids. CDR1 is SEHNR and CDR2 is FQNEAQ in the germline V gene (reference sequence). The CDR3: CASSFVDSTYEQYF. CDR3 DNA: TGTGCCAGCAGCTTTGTAGACAGTACCTACGAGCAGTACTTC.

This clone was found a few times. The chain recombines TRBV4-2 with TRBJ1-3, with D unresolved. Germline V CDR1 and CDR2: LGHNA, YNFKEQ. The CDR3 consists of 14 residues. Trimming removed 0 bases at V and 4 bases at J, with 7 bases between. CDR3 residues: CASSQDRQGNTIYF. The CDR3 DNA reads TGTGCCAGCAGCCAAGATCGTCAGGGAAACACCATATATTTT.

Worth noting for this clone: This same CDR3 is encoded by further DNA sequences in the sample. The V gene is TRBV6-4, the J gene TRBJ1-2; TRBD1 agrees at 8 bases. The CDR3 loop spans 14 amino acids. V was pared by 9 bases and J by 11 bases, with 17 bases of the junction left unmatched. Per germline, CDR1 MRHNA and CDR2 SNTAGT. CDR3 loop: CARCLDRDRAGYTF. In DNA, the CDR3 is TGTGCCAGGTGCCTGGACAGGGATAGGGCTGGTTACACCTTC.

This clone showed up just once. This chain connects TRBV4-1 to TRBJ2-5; no clear D. Germline V lookup: CDR1 MGHRA, CDR2 YSYEKL. The ends were cut back, 0 bases at V and 8 bases at J, with 7 bases in the middle. There are 12 residues in the CDR3. The CDR3 spells CASSQDERTQYF. For the CDR3, the DNA is TGCGCCAGCAGCCAAGATGAGAGAACCCAGTACTTC.

The rearrangement joins TRBV18 to TRBJ1-3; the match to TRBD1 covers 9 bases. This CDR3 is built from 14 residues. J lost 4 bases, V lost 3 bases, and 1 base had no gene match. Germline lookup yields CDR1 KGHSH and CDR2 LQKENI. The CDR3 bases are TGTGCCAGCTCACCCACAGGGGGCGGAAACACCATATATTTT. Encoded protein: CASSPTGGGNTIYF.